The 19 T cell receptor beta chains given below trace back to one sample, sequenced in a study of T cells expressing NK-cell markers. One entry per CDR3 protein, without DNA, is what TCRdb gives after re-calling the 5' RACE reads. Found here are some 450,000 distinct CDR3 sequences; the top ten clones hold roughly 8%. Sequences were obtained from blood T cells: a sorted CD56 or NKG2C T cell subset, CD4+ or CD8+ T cells, or bulk PBMC T cells (not recorded which). The receptors derive from a woman between 18 and 70 years old in good health.

V is TRBV20-1 and J is TRBJ2-7; checking the TCRdb D call of TRBD2 is not possible without DNA. Per the germline V gene, CDR1 is DFQATT and CDR2 is SNEGSKA (reference sequence). The CDR3 contains 15 residues. The CDR3 protein is CSASGLAGAFYEQYF.

The gene calls are TRBV11-3 and TRBJ2-3. Germline CDR1 and CDR2: SGHNT and YENEEA. This CDR3 comprises 13 residues. The CDR3 is CASSPIMGDTQYF.

V usage is TRBV12-3 or TRBV12-4 and J usage is TRBJ2-5; absent DNA, TCRdb's TRBD1 call cannot be checked. The CDR3 totals 15 residues. CDR3 sequence: CASRNLRDSQETQYF.

The chain has TRBV2 and TRBJ1-1; TCRdb's assignment of TRBD1 cannot be checked, as there is no DNA. The CDR3 loop spans 15 amino acids. CDR1 and CDR2 (germline): SNHLY, FYNNEI. This chain's CDR3 is CASSLRGQGFTEAFF.

The chain links TRBV7-2 to TRBJ2-3. This CDR3 is 12 amino acids long. Germline V gene sequence: CDR1 SGHTA, CDR2 FQGNSA. The CDR3 sequence: CASSLFADTQYF. The variable domain in full, completed from reference TRBV7-2 and TRBJ2-3, reads GAGVSQSPSNKVTEKGKDVELRCDPISGHTALYWYRQSLGQGLEFLIYFQGNSAPDKSGLPSDRFSAERTGGSVSTLTIQRTQQEDSAVYLCASSLFADTQYFGPGTRLTVL.

This rearrangement joins TRBV7-8 to TRBJ2-1; TCRdb's assignment of TRBD2 cannot be checked, as there is no DNA. The CDR3 is 14 residues long. Germline assignment: CDR1 SGHVS and CDR2 FQNEAQ. The CDR3 reads CASSPETSGTAQFF. The variable domain in full, completed from reference TRBV7-8 and TRBJ2-1, reads GAGVSQSPRYKVAKRGQDVALRCDPISGHVSLFWYQQALGQGPEFLTYFQNEAQLDKSGLPSDRFFAERPEGSVSTLKIQRTQQEDSAVYLCASSPETSGTAQFFGPGTRLTVL.

This chain uses TRBV12-3 or TRBV12-4 with TRBJ1-5. This CDR3 contains 14 residues. The CDR3 here is CASSFSYSNQPQHF.

J is TRBJ1-2 and V is TRBV9; lacking DNA, the TRBD1 call made by TCRdb goes unchecked. CDR3 length: 16 amino acids. Germline V gene sequence: CDR1 SGDLS, CDR2 YYNGEE. The CDR3 here is CASSVAPDRGFYGYTF.

V gene TRBV7-7 combines with J gene TRBJ2-1. The CDR3 has 13 residues. Per germline, CDR1 SSHAT and CDR2 FNYEAQ (reference sequence). CDR3 loop: CASSLSGYNEQFF.

V is TRBV23-1 and J is TRBJ2-3; the TCRdb call, TRBD1, lacks DNA for checking. TRBV23-1 is identified as an open reading frame with a role that is uncertain. The CDR3 extends over 18 amino acids. The CDR3 sequence is CASSHLPGQGPHTDTQYF.

The chain recombines TRBV5-5 with TRBJ2-5; TCRdb picks TRBD1, but there is no DNA to check that call. Per germline, CDR1 SGHKS and CDR2 YYEKEE (reference sequence). The CDR3 has 16 amino acids. The CDR3 loop is CASFVQGGLRRETQYF.

The rearrangement links TRBV7-3 to TRBJ2-5; TCRdb designates TRBD2, a call that cannot be tested without DNA. CDR1 is SGHTA and CDR2 is FQGTGA in the germline V gene. This CDR3 region has 13 residues. CDR3 sequence reads: CATVKGREETQYF.

The chain couples TRBV3-1 to TRBJ2-5; without DNA, the TCRdb call of TRBD1 cannot be checked. Per the germline V gene, CDR1 is LGHDT and CDR2 is YNNKEL (reference sequence). This CDR3 comprises 13 residues. CDR3 in amino acids: CASSQDSAQTQYF.

The chain couples TRBV20-1 to TRBJ2-5. This CDR3 contains 13 residues. Germline CDR1 and CDR2: DFQATT and SNEGSKA (reference sequence). CDR3 residues: CSGRASLQETQYF.

This chain joins TRBV4-3 and TRBJ1-2; TCRdb calls TRBD1, which cannot be checked without DNA. Germline V lookup: CDR1 LGHNA, CDR2 YSLEER. This CDR3 contains 15 residues. CDR3 sequence: CASSQDGALPMGYTF.

The chain employs TRBV20-1 and TRBJ2-3. There are 14 residues in the CDR3. Looked up from germline, CDR1 is DFQATT and CDR2 is SNEGSKA (reference sequence). The CDR3 loop is CSASRRASTDTQYF.

This chain uses TRBV12-3 or TRBV12-4 with TRBJ2-5; the D gene TCRdb calls, TRBD1, cannot be checked with no DNA. CDR3 length equals 15 residues. The CDR3 protein is CASSSPRGVAETQYF.

The V and J genes are TRBV20-1 and TRBJ1-6; TCRdb gives TRBD1 as the D gene, but with no DNA this cannot be confirmed. CDR1 DFQATT and CDR2 SNEGSKA come from the germline V gene (reference sequence). The CDR3 loop spans 13 amino acids. Here the CDR3 reads CSARAGGDSPLHF.

CDR3 sequence: CASTPGGDTGELFF. The V and J genes are TRBV9 and TRBJ2-2. Germline CDR1 reads SGDLS; CDR2 reads YYNGEE. CDR3 length: 14 residues.